This TCR beta chain is drawn from a study of T cell repertoires in cytomegalovirus infection (dated by TCRdb to about 2019). Looking at the study overall: Peptide stimulations targeted recently identified HLA-C-restricted CMV epitopes, whose presentation resists viral immunomodulation, together with well-studied HLA-B-restricted epitopes. The HLA type of each donor mattered for the analysis, because public TCR beta signatures pointed to carriage of CMV infection along with the matching HLA type. General conclusions and limits of the study: In both this cohort and an independent cohort of several hundred donors, the cumulative frequency of public TCR beta family members distinguished carriers of CMV infection plus the relevant HLA type. The ex vivo response was dominated by HLA-C-restricted CMV-specific TCR beta clonotypes, and the single most frequent clonotype in two of eight donors was supplied by these HLA-C-restricted clonotypes.

This specimen's treatment or condition label, per the study, means: in vitro stimulation with specific CMV peptide epitopes to enrich CMV-specific T cells. Via the germline V gene, CDR1 is SGHTA and CDR2 FQGNSA. The V end gives up 0 bases and the J end 4 bases, leaving 5 bases in the junction not matched to a gene. The CDR3 goes from the cysteine to the phenylalanine over 15 residues. CDR3 DNA only is kept here, 45 bases in frame from base 1. Sequencing instrument: Illumina HiSeq 1500. The public reads were quality trimmed at Q25 with fastp and then assembled into clones with MiXCR by TCRdb, keeping productive beta chains. Every CDR3 protein is listed once, alongside the most common genes and DNA of its rows. Within this sample are about 340,000 distinct CDR3 sequences, with roughly 28% of them counted one time only. The ten biggest clones cover roughly 20% of the sample. This clonotype was observed at least ten times. This clone's antigen is unknown. Base qualities are not recorded, but no much larger clone differs from it by a single base.

This material consisted of cultured PBMCs, taken from culture after CMV antigen stimulation. The chain was built from TRBV7-2 and TRBJ1-1; 7 nucleotides in the junction match TRBD1. The origin of this receptor is a human donor in good health (CMV status not recorded). Some clones in this sample may be carry-over from other donors' samples. In nucleotide form, the sequence is TGTGCCAGCAGCTTAGCCGGGACAGCTCTCACTGAAGCTTTCTTT. It encodes CASSLAGTALTEAFF.